This TCR beta chain was sequenced for a study of blood T cell repertoires in COVID-19 (dated by TCRdb to the early 2020s). About the study as a whole: Collaborator samples came from the United States, Italy and Spain and covered acute and convalescent phases of COVID-19. Sample metadata almost always included a de-identified subject ID, COVID-19 status, age in years and sex. The prospective study material was composed of cDNA or gDNA derived from T cells, B-cell-depleted T cells, or PBMCs. Where available, HLA class I and class II types were obtained from metadata supplied by the sample provider rather than from assay-based typing. Deeply sampled blood TCRbeta repertoires from subjects exposed to, actively infected with, or recovered from COVID-19 were included in the dataset. Samples were obtained from the ongoing ImmuneRACE study (first 160 participants) and from over 1,000 subjects provided by 6 global collaborators. The repertoires were released in a freely available public database intended as a resource for research on the immune response to SARS-CoV-2.

The collaborating institutions used their own protocols to collect whole blood in K2EDTA tubes. Collaborator samples were shipped for TCRbeta analysis as frozen whole blood, isolated PBMCs, or DNA extracted from either sample type. Here is what the overall study found, with its caveats: The amount of clinical and demographic metadata varied by source and participant and was provided uncurated.

From the cysteine up to the phenylalanine, the CDR3 has a length of 16 residues. CDR3 DNA only is kept here, 48 bases in frame from base 1. The germline V gene gives CDR1 as SGHTS and CDR2 as YDEGEE. Between the V and J ends, shortened by 5 bases and 3 bases respectively, the junction contains 21 bases. TCRbeta CDR3 regions were amplified from genomic DNA by means of the immunoSEQ Assay, a bias-controlled multiplex PCR. On the study's bioinformatics: The number of nucleated cells in each sample was estimated by amplification of reference gene primers within the assay. To quantify the absolute abundance of each unique TCRbeta CDR3 rearrangement, sequence reads were collapsed and filtered. Productive Simpson clonality was computed per sample as the square root of Simpson's diversity index over productive rearrangements. TCRdb holds this immuneACCESS table with in-frame rearrangements only. Some clones are missing; in checked studies, unresolved V genes explain under half, and the rest has no known cause. V, J and clone size reflect that table, while D and trimming were determined from the DNA. This sample gives over 150,000 clones in total; 75% to 90% of them show up just once. The biggest ten clones account for 0.95% to 1.3% of the sample.

In the case of this clone: Its antigen is not yet known. One base away there is no much larger clone; base qualities are not given.

Recombination linked TRBV5-8 to TRBJ2-7; possibly the D gene is TRBD1, per 5 matching bases. The receptor was isolated from a man aged 25 to 45 with acute or convalescent COVID-19. The sample was peripheral blood. In nucleotides, the sequence is TGTGCCAGCAGACCTGACCCCGCAGGACAAATCTACGAGCAGTACTTC. It encodes CASRPDPAGQIYEQYF.